The rows below give T cell receptor beta chains drawn from one sample of a study of T cells in localized non-small cell lung cancer. Some clones are missing from TCRdb's copy, which holds only in-frame ones; the method was immunoSEQ multiplex PCR. The data hold about 29,000 clones, with 80% to 90% observed a single time. Sequenced material: peripheral blood, taken before any cancer treatment. These receptors were collected from a male donor at least 60 years old with stage I lung adenocarcinoma. CDR3s include the opening cysteine and the closing phenylalanine or tryptophan. Each record gives: V gene, clone size, J gene, D gene, CDR3 protein, CDR3 DNA. A D gene is named only where the DNA matches it firmly. Some rows have no size entry. The others give once, few or many, or a class for an expanded clone.

TRBV6-6,-,TRBJ2-3,-,CASRLRTDTQYF,TGTGCCAGCAGGCTGAGGACAGATACGCAGTATTTT
TRBV18,few,TRBJ1-1,-,CASSPRVNEAFF,TGTGCCAGCTCCCCCAGGGTAAATGAAGCTTTCTTT
TRBV9,-,TRBJ2-5,-,CASSVFGGHEGQETQYF,TGTGCCAGCAGCGTATTTGGGGGCCATGAGGGGCAAGAGACCCAGTACTTC
TRBV19,once,TRBJ1-4,TRBD1,CASSIGGQGYEKLFF,TGTGCCAGTAGTATTGGGGGACAGGGCTATGAAAAACTGTTTTTT
TRBV30,-,TRBJ2-3,TRBD2,CAWSQGLAGGGDTQYF,TGTGCCTGGAGCCAGGGACTAGCGGGGGGAGGAGATACGCAGTATTTT
TRBV6-1,-,TRBJ1-1,-,CASSEVRVATEAFF,TGTGCCAGCAGTGAAGTCAGGGTAGCCACTGAAGCTTTCTTT
TRBV6-6,-,TRBJ2-7,-,CASSLPGTADEQYF,TGTGCCAGCAGCCTCCCTGGGACCGCCGACGAGCAGTACTTC
TRBV7-2,-,TRBJ2-5,-,CASSQARDHLTETQYF,TGTGCCAGCAGCCAAGCAAGGGACCACCTGACGGAGACCCAGTACTTC
TRBV19,once,TRBJ1-2,-,CASSMPPGGYTF,TGTGCCAGTAGTATGCCTCCGGGGGGCTACACCTTC
TRBV18,-,TRBJ1-4,-,CASSPTAATNEKLFF,TGTGCCAGCTCACCAACGGCAGCAACTAATGAAAAACTGTTTTTT
TRBV4-3,-,TRBJ1-4,-,CASSPGLINEKLFF,TGCGCCAGCAGCCCCGGACTGATAAATGAAAAACTGTTTTTT
TRBV19,-,TRBJ2-2,-,CASMVGRNTGELFF,TGTGCCAGTATGGTAGGGAGAAACACCGGGGAGCTGTTTTTT
TRBV30,-,TRBJ2-7,TRBD1,CATGTGAYEQYF,TGTGCCACCGGGACAGGTGCCTACGAGCAGTACTTC
TRBV7-8,-,TRBJ2-5,TRBD1,CASSPGQGEETQYF,TGTGCCAGCAGCCCGGGACAGGGCGAAGAGACCCAGTACTTC
TRBV10-2,-,TRBJ2-7,TRBD2,CASSESWASGGGEQYF,TGCGCCAGCAGTGAGTCCTGGGCTAGCGGGGGGGGCGAGCAGTACTTC
TRBV30,once,TRBJ1-3,-,CALIRASSGNTIYF,TGTGCCCTCATCCGAGCCAGCTCTGGAAACACCATATATTTT
TRBV30,-,TRBJ1-4,-,CAWSEKGIREKLFF,TGTGCCTGGAGTGAAAAGGGAATACGGGAAAAACTGTTTTTT
TRBV6-5,-,TRBJ1-1,-,CASRPRGKNTEAFF,TGTGCCAGCAGGCCCCGGGGGAAGAACACTGAAGCTTTCTTT
TRBV6-5,-,TRBJ1-4,-,CASSGRYRGEKLFF,TGTGCCAGCAGTGGAAGGTATAGGGGTGAAAAACTGTTTTTT
TRBV6-6,-,TRBJ2-5,-,CASSPTGTEGAQYF,TGTGCCAGCAGTCCCACCGGGACTGAAGGGGCCCAGTACTTC